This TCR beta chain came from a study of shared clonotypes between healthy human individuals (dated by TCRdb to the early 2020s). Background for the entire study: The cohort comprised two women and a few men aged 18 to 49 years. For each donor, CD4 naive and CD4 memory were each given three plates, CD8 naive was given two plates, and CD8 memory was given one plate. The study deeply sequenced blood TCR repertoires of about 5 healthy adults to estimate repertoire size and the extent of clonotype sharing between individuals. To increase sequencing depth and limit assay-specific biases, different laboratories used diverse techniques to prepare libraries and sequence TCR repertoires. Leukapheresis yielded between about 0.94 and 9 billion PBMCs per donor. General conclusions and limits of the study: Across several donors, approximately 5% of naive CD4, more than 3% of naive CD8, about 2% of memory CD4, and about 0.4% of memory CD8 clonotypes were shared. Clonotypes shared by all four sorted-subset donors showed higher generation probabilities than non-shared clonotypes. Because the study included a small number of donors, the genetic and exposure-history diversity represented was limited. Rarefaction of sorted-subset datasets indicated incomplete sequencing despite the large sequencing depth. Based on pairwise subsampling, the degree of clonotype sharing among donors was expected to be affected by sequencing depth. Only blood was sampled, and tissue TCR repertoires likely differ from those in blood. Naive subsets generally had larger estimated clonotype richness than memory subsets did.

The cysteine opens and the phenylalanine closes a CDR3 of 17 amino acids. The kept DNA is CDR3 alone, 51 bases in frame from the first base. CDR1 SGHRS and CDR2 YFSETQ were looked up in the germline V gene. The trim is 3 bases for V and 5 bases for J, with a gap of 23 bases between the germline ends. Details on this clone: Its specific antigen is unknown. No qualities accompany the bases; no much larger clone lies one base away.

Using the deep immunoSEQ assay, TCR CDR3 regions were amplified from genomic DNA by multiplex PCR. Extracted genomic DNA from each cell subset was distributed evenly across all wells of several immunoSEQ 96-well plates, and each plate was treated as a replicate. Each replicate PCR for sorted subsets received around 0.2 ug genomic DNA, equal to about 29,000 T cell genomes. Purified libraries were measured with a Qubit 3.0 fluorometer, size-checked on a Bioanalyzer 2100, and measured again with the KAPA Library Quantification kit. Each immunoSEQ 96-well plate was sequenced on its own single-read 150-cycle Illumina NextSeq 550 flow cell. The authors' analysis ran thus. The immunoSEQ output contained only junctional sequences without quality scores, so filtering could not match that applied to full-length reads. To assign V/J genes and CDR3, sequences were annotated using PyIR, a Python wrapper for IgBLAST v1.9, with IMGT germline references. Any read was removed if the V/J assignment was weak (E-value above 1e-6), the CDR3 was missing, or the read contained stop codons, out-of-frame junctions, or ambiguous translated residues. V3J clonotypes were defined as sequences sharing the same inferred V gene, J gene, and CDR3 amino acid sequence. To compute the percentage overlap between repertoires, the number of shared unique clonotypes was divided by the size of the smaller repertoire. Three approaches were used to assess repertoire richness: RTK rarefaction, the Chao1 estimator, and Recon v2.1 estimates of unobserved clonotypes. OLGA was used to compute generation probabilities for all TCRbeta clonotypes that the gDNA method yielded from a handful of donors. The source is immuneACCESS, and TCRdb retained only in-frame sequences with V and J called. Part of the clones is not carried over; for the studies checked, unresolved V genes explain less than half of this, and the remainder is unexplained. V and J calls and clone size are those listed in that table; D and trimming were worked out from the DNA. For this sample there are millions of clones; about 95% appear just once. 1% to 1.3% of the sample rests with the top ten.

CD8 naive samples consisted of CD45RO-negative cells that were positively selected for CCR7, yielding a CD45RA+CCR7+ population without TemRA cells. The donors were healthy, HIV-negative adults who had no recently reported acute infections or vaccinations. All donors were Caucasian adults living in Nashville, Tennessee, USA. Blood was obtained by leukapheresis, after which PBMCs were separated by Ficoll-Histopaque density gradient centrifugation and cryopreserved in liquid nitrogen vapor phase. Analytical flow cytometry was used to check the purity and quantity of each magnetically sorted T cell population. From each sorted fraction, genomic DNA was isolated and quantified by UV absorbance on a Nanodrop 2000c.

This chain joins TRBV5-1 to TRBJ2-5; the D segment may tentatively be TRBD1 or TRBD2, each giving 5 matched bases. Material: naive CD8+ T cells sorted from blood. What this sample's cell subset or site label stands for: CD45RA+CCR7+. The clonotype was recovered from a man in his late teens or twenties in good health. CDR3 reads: CASSSGPLRGPQETQYF. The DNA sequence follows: TGCGCCAGCAGCTCGGGACCACTCCGGGGCCCCCAGGAGACCCAGTACTTC.